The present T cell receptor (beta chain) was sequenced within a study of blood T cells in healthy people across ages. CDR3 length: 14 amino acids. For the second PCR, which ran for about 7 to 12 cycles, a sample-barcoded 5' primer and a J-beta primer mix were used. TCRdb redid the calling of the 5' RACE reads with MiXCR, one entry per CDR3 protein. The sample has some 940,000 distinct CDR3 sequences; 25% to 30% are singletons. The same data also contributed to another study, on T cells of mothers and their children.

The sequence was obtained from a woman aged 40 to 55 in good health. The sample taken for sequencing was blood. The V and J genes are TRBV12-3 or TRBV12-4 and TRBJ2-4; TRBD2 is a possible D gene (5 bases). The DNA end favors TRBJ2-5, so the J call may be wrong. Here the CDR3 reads CASSWAGLQETQYF. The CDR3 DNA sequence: TGTGCCAGCAGTTGGGCAGGACTCCAAGAGACCCAGTACTTC.